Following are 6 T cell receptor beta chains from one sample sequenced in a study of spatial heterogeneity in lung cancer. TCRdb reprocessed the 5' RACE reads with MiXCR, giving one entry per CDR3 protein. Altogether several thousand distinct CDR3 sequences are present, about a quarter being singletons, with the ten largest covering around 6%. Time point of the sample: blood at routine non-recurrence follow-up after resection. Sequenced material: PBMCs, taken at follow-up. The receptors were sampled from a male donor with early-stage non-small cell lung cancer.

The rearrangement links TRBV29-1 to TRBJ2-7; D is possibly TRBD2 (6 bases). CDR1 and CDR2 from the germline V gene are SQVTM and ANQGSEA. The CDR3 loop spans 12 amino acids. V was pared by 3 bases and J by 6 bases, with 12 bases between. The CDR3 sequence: CSVDIGGVEQYF. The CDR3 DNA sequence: TGCAGCGTTGATATCGGCGGGGTCGAGCAGTACTTC.

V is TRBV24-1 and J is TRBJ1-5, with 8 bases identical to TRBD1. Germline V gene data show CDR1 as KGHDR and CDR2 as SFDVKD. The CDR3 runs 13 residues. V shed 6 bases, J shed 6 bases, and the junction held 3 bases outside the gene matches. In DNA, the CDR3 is TGTGCCACCAGTTCGACAGGGGCTCAGCCCCAGCATTTT. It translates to CATSSTGAQPQHF.

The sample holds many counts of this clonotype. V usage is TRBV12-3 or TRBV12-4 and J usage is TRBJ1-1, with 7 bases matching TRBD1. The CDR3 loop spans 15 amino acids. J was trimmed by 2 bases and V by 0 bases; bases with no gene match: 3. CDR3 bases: TGTGCCAGCAGTTTAGCGGACAGGCCTAACACTGAAGCTTTCTTT. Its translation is CASSLADRPNTEAFF.

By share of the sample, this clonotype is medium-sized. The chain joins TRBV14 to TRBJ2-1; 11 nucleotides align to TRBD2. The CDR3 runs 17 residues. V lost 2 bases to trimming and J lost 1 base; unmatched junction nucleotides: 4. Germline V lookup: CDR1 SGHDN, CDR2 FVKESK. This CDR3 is CASSQPRLAGSYNEQFF. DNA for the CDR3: TGTGCCAGCAGCCAACCCCGACTAGCGGGATCCTACAATGAGCAGTTCTTC. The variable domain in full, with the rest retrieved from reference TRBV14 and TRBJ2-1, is EAGVTQFPSHSVIEKGQTVTLRCDPISGHDNLYWYRRVMGKEIKFLLHFVKESKQDESGMPNNRFLAERTGGTYSTLKVQPAELEDSGVYFCASSQPRLAGSYNEQFFGPGTRLTVL.

The CDR3 loop reads CASMEVTTNEKLFF. CDR3 DNA sequence: TGTGCCAGCATGGAAGTAACAACTAATGAAAAACTGTTTTTT. V usage is TRBV28 and J usage is TRBJ1-4; D remains ambiguous. V lost 7 bases and J lost 0, with 9 bases in between. Germline lookup yields CDR1 MDHEN and CDR2 SYDVKM. The CDR3 covers 14 residues.

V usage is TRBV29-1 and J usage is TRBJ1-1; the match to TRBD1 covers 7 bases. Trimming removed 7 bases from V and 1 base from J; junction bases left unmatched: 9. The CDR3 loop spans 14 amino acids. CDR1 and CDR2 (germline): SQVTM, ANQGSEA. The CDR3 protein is CSAYGTGENTEAFF. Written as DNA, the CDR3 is TGCAGCGCCTATGGTACAGGGGAGAACACTGAAGCTTTCTTT.